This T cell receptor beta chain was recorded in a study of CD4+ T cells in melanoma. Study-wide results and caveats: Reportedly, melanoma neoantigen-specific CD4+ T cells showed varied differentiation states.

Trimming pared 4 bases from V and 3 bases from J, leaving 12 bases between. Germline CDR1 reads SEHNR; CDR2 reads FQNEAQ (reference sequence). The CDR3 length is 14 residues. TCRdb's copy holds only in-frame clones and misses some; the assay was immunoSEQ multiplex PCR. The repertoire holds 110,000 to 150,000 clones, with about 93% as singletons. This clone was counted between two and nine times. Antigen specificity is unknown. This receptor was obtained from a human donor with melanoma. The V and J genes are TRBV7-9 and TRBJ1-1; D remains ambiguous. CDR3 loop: CASSSGAFYTEAFF. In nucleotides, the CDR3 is TGTGCCAGCAGCTCCGGAGCCTTTTACACTGAAGCTTTCTTT.